This paragraph covers one T cell receptor beta chain sequence. The data originate from a study of blood T cell repertoires in COVID-19. About the research overall: Both acute and convalescent COVID-19 samples were obtained from the United States, Italy and Spain. PBMCs, B-cell-depleted T cells, or T cells provided the cDNA or gDNA that made up the material.

Clones were read by immunoSEQ multiplex PCR, and TCRdb kept only the in-frame ones, dropping some. Of 150,000 to 200,000 clones listed, 85% are singletons. Trimming removed 2 bases from V and 2 bases from J, with 9 bases in between. The CDR3 extends over 13 amino acids. In germline, CDR1 is GTSNPN, CDR2 SVGIG (reference sequence). The chain carries TRBV30 and TRBJ1-2; D ambiguous. This TCR came from a human donor with acute or convalescent COVID-19. The donor label of this sample is uncertain. Sequenced material: peripheral blood. The CDR3 protein is CAWSTSLNYGYTF. The CDR3 DNA reads TGTGCCTGGAGTACTAGCTTGAACTATGGCTACACCTTC.